The T cell receptor (beta chain) under discussion was sequenced for a study of blood T cell repertoires in COVID-19. Study-wide context: COVID-19 samples collected from the United States, Italy and Spain covered acute and convalescent phases. T cells, B-cell-depleted T cells, or PBMCs supplied cDNA or gDNA.

The study recruited people aged about 18 to 90 years across about two dozen US areas. The CDR3 has 13 residues. The V gene's germline CDR1 is SQVTM and CDR2 ANQGSEA. V shed 7 bases and J shed 10 bases, with 22 bases lying between them. TCRdb's copy holds only in-frame clones and misses some; the assay was immunoSEQ multiplex PCR. Of about 260,000 clones listed, approximately 90% are singletons. The chain has TRBV29-1 and TRBJ1-1; D possibly corresponds to TRBD1 (5 bases). The clonotype was recovered from a woman in her twenties or thirties with acute COVID-19. What was sequenced was PBMCs or T cells enriched from blood (not recorded which). This CDR3 is CSAGDWGEHSAFF. In DNA form, the CDR3 reads TGCAGCGCTGGGGACTGGGGGGAACACTCAGCTTTCTTT.